This record looks at one T cell receptor beta chain sequence and its context. Its target is not known. These data belong to a study of graft-versus-host responses after intestinal transplantation. Sequencing was performed with immunoSEQ multiplex PCR; in TCRdb, only in-frame clones are kept and a portion is missing. The sample has about 86,000 clones, roughly 80% seen once. Broader study findings: Across patients carrying graft-donor T cell macrochimerism, allografts held high graft-versus-host to host-versus-graft clonal ratios.

J was trimmed by 2 bases and V by 2 bases; bases with no gene match: 9. CDR1 is SGHNT, CDR2 YYREEE, per germline (reference sequence). The CDR3 runs 18 residues. The V and J genes are TRBV5-4 and TRBJ2-7; 14 bases match TRBD2. This clonotype was sampled from a human donor who received an intestinal transplant. Sequenced material: unstimulated CD8+ T cells sorted from spleen or lymph node cells, taken before intestinal transplant. CDR3 amino acids: CASSFPRTSGRPTYEQYF. CDR3 in DNA: TGTGCCAGCAGCTTCCCAAGGACTAGCGGGAGGCCAACCTACGAGCAGTACTTC.